A selection of T cell receptor beta chains follows, all from one sample in a study of T cells expressing NK-cell markers. With the 5' RACE reads reprocessed, TCRdb shows one record per CDR3 protein and no DNA. The specimen's table records approximately 110,000 distinct CDR3 sequences. Source material: blood T cells: a sorted CD56 or NKG2C T cell subset, CD4+ or CD8+ T cells, or bulk PBMC T cells (not recorded which). These receptors came from a woman between 18 and 75 years old in good health. CDR3s include the opening cysteine and the closing phenylalanine or tryptophan. The order of the fields is V gene, J gene, CDR3 protein.

TRBV7-9	TRBJ2-3	CASSLGLALDTQYF
TRBV5-5	TRBJ2-2	CASSWVMNTGELFF
TRBV27	TRBJ1-1	CASRKSSGDSTEAFF
TRBV2	TRBJ1-5	CASTRGLGSNQPQHF
TRBV7-9	TRBJ2-1	CASSLGGPTYNGQFF
TRBV28	TRBJ1-4	CASSLYRGATNEKLFF
TRBV7-3	TRBJ2-1	CASSLGTSGPHNEQFF
TRBV2	TRBJ2-1	CARKTAISYNEQFF
TRBV20-1	TRBJ2-7	CSAPIRTSGTYEQYF
TRBV29-1	TRBJ2-1	CSVEWGLAGGRSYNEQFF
TRBV19	TRBJ1-5	CASSVVGPRGDQPQHF
TRBV11-2	TRBJ2-6	CASSDSGANVLTF
TRBV14	TRBJ2-1	CASKDRGSYNEQFF
TRBV15	TRBJ2-3	CATSRDRGDSTDTQYF
TRBV12-3/TRBV12-4	TRBJ2-1	CASSPPGGPYNEQFF
TRBV4-3	TRBJ2-1	CASSQDGTTYNEQFF
TRBV6-6	TRBJ1-2	CASSYLGTYGYTF
TRBV19	TRBJ1-1	CASKAEGTEAFF
TRBV6-5	TRBJ2-3	CASSYGGPDGTQYF
TRBV28	TRBJ1-4	CASSLWQGAGSNEKLFF
TRBV5-1	TRBJ2-1	CASSPTAGAYNEQFF
TRBV12-3/TRBV12-4	TRBJ2-2	CASSYSLGPSTGELFF
TRBV6-5	TRBJ2-3	CASSSLVVDTQYF
TRBV10-2	TRBJ2-7	CASSAGWAGSYEQYF
TRBV4-1	TRBJ1-1	CASSHGQGHAEAFF
TRBV29-1	TRBJ2-3	CSPKDLTDTQYF
TRBV9	TRBJ2-2	CASSLTSGATRNTGELFF
TRBV29-1	TRBJ2-2	CSVDGGGTGELFF
TRBV5-1	TRBJ2-3	CASSFWAEPDTQYF
TRBV7-9	TRBJ2-1	CASSLLRTSGNNEQFF
TRBV19	TRBJ1-1	CASTRSAEAFF
TRBV4-3	TRBJ1-1	CASSQEDRDTEAFF
TRBV19	TRBJ2-6	CASSILETGANVLTF
TRBV20-1	TRBJ2-3	CSARESRASGNRDTQYF
TRBV4-3	TRBJ2-7	CASSQDLGPGALYEQYF